This TCR beta chain was recovered during a study of shared clonotypes between healthy human individuals. Only one count was recorded for this clone. What it recognizes is unknown. Method: immunoSEQ multiplex PCR; TCRdb's copy keeps in-frame clones and lacks some. In the table there are 2 million to 3 million clones, roughly 93% of which are singletons. Study outcomes and limitations: Estimated richness values were generally larger in naive subsets than in memory subsets. The study drew on few donors, limiting represented genetic and exposure-history diversity.

Germline values: CDR1 MDHEN, CDR2 SYDVKM. The CDR3 sequence is 14 residues long. Trimming cost V 6 bases and J 2 bases, with 10 bases left between them. V usage is TRBV28 and J usage is TRBJ2-2; D unresolved. This TCR derives from a man aged 18 to 30 in good health. Some clones in this sample may be carry-over from other donors' samples. The specimen sequenced was naive CD4+ T cells from PBMCs. Subset of the sample: CD45RA+ positively selected. In DNA, the CDR3 is TGTGCCAGCAGACTTACAGAAAACACCGGGGAGCTGTTTTTT. Amino acids: CASRLTENTGELFF.